This section outlines one T cell receptor beta chain sequence together with its context. Its antigen is not known. Preparation of the TCRbeta library used unique molecular identifiers. TCRdb re-called the PCR reads through MiXCR, storing one row per CDR3 protein. The sample holds 800,000 to 1,000,000 distinct CDR3 sequences, roughly 29% seen once. The data originate from a study of T-cell reconstitution after alpha-beta-depleted transplantation in children. Study-wide results and limits: Reportedly, alpha-beta T cells present about two months post-transplant originated from several hundred expanded clones of graft origin. Diversity and T-cell counts at one year after transplant derived mostly from new T cells.

The CDR3 runs 13 residues. Germline CDR1 and CDR2: MNHNY and SVGAGI (reference sequence). V was shortened by 2 bases and J by 8 bases, with 9 bases between the two germline ends. The sequences come from PBMCs, mostly from graft donor cells, collected 360 days after TCRalphabeta/CD19-depleted stem cell transplant. This sequence originates from a boy in the first two years of life who had a stem cell transplant for SCID, so the T cells may come from the graft donor. The chain couples TRBV6-6 to TRBJ1-4; D is unclear. The CDR3 nucleotides are TGTGCCAGCAGTTACCGCGGAATGGAAAAACTGTTTTTT. Translated: CASSYRGMEKLFF.